This paragraph covers one TCR beta chain sequence. No cognate antigen has been identified for it. Nothing much larger sits one base from this clone, and base qualities are not available. In the germline V gene, CDR1 corresponds to SGHTA and CDR2 to FQGNSA. At the junction V is shortened by 3 bases and J by 3 bases, with 6 bases in between. The CDR3 contains 13 residues, cysteine and phenylalanine counted. Of all the DNA, just the CDR3 is kept, 39 bases in frame from base 1. At one collaborating source in Seattle, patients were enrolled during active infection and were followed longitudinally through the course of disease. Each collaborating institution followed its own protocols to collect whole blood in K2EDTA tubes. For TCRbeta analysis, collaborator samples were shipped as frozen whole blood, as isolated PBMCs, or as DNA extracted from either sample type. The data derive from a study of blood T cell repertoires in COVID-19 (dated by TCRdb to 2018 to 2020). Study-level background: Collaborator samples came from the United States, Italy and Spain and covered acute and convalescent phases of COVID-19. The material from the prospective study consisted of cDNA or gDNA derived from T cells, B-cell-depleted T cells, or PBMCs. Subjects who had been exposed to COVID-19, were actively infected with it, or had recovered from it provided the deeply sampled blood TCRbeta repertoires that made up the dataset. A freely available public database, intended as a resource for researchers studying the immune response to SARS-CoV-2, is where the repertoires were released. The samples were drawn from the first 160 participants of the ongoing ImmuneRACE study and from 1,254 subjects provided by 6 global collaborators. Sample metadata almost always included a de-identified subject ID, COVID-19 status, age in years and sex. Where available, HLA class I and class II types were obtained from metadata supplied by the sample provider rather than from assay-based typing.

Overall study outcomes, separate from this receptor: Clinical and demographic metadata were provided uncurated, with the amount varying by source and participant.

TCRbeta CDR3 regions were amplified from genomic DNA using the immunoSEQ Assay, a bias-controlled multiplex PCR. The paper's processing steps were these. The number of nucleated cells in each sample was estimated by amplification of reference gene primers within the assay. To quantify the absolute abundance of each unique TCRbeta CDR3 rearrangement, sequence reads were collapsed and filtered. Productive Simpson clonality was computed per sample as the square root of Simpson's diversity index over productive rearrangements. TCRdb mirrors the immuneACCESS table, restricted to in-frame sequences. Some clones are absent from its copies; in checked studies, under half trace to an unresolved V gene, and the reason for the others is unknown. V, J and clone size reflect that table, while D and trimming were determined from the DNA. The sample table shows about 160,000 clones, and approximately 85% are seen once. The ten top clones hold 6.5% to 7.5% of the sample.

The TCR sequence derives from an elderly man with COVID-19, enrolled during active disease. Sequencing used peripheral blood. This sequence uses TRBV7-2 and TRBJ1-3; the D gene cannot be resolved reliably. Here the CDR3 is given as CASSFSFGNTIYF. The DNA reads TGTGCCAGCAGCTTTAGTTTTGGAAACACCATATATTTT.